This record looks at one T cell receptor beta chain sequence and its context. Original processing methods: Researchers report that nucleated cell counts were estimated from reference gene primer amplification. Sequenced by immunoSEQ multiplex PCR; TCRdb stores in-frame clones only, minus some. V, J and clone size are those of that table, while D and trimming were read from the DNA. This table holds 110,000 to 150,000 clones, 84% found once. The entry originates in a study of blood T cell repertoires in COVID-19. Study background: Samples of COVID-19 (acute and convalescent) were obtained from the United States, Italy and Spain. Nucleic acid was either cDNA or gDNA, and it came from T cells, B-cell-depleted T cells, or PBMCs.

The sequence came from a human donor in a cohort sampled during active COVID-19. The specimen was peripheral blood.

CDR3 protein: CASSPEGTGGDTQYF. The CDR3 coding sequence is TGTGCCAGCTCACCAGAGGGCACAGGGGGAGATACGCAGTATTTT. The rearrangement joins TRBV18 to TRBJ2-3; 8 bases line up with TRBD1. Trimming at V came to 2 bases and at J to 5 bases, leaving 6 bases not matched to a gene. The germline gives CDR1 KGHSH, CDR2 LQKENI. This CDR3 contains 15 residues.